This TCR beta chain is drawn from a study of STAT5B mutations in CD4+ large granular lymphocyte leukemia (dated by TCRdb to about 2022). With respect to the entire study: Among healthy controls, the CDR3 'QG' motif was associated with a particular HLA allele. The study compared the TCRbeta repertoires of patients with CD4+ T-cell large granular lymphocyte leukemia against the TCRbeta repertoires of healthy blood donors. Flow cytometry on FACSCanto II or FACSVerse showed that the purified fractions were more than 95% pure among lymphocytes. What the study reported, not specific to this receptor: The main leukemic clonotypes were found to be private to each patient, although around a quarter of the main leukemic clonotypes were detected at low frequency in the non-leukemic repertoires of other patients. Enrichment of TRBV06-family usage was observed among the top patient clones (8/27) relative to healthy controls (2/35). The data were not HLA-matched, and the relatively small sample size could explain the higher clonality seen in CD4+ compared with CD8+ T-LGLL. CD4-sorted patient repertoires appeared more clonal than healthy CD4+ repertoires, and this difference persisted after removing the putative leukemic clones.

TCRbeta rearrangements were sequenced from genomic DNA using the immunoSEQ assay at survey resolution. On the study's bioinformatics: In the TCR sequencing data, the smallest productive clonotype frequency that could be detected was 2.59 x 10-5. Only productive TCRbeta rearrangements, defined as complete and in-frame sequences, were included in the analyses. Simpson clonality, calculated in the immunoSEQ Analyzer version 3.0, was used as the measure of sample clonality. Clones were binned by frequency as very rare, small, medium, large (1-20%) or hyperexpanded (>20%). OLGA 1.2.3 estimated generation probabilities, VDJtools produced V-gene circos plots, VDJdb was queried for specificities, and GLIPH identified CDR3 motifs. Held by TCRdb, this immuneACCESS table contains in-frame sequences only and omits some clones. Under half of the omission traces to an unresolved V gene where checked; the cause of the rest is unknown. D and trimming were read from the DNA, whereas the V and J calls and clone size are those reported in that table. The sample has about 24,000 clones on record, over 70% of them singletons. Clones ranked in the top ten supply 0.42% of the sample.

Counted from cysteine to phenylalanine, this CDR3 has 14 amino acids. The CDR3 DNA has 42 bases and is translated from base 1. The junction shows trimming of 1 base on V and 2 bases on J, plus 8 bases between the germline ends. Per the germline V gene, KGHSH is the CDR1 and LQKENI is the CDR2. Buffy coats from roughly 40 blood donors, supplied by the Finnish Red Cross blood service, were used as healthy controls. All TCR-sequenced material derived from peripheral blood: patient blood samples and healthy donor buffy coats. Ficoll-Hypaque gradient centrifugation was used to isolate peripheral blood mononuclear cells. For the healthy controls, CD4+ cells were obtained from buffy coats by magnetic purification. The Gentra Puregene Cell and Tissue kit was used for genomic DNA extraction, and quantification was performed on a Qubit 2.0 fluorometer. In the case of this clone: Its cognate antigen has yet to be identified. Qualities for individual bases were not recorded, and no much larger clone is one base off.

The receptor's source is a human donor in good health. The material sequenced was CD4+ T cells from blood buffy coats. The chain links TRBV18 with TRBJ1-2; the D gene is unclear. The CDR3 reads CASSPRSENYGYTF. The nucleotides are TGTGCCAGCTCACCACGGTCCGAGAACTATGGCTACACCTTC.